This T cell receptor (beta chain) was captured by sequencing in a study of cytomegalovirus exposure and HLA in healthy donors. Across the study: Earlier, some 180 million T cells were analyzed, and about 120 million unique TCR beta sequences were found among them.

Only one count was recorded for this clone. The primer mix had 60 Vbeta and 13 Jbeta primers. Sequencing was performed with immunoSEQ multiplex PCR; in TCRdb, only in-frame clones are kept and a portion is missing. The sample carries tens of thousands of clones, over 70% recorded once. This TCR derives from a man aged 60-69 years in good health and CMV-seropositive. Input material: PBMCs.

CDR3 coding DNA: TGTGCCAGTAGGAGTCTAGCGGAGGGGGGCACAGATACGCAGTATTTT. It codes for CASRSLAEGGTDTQYF. This rearrangement joins TRBV19 to TRBJ2-3; possible D gene TRBD2, 7 bases. Germline lookup yields CDR1 LNHDA and CDR2 SQIVND (reference sequence). V gave up 6 bases and J gave up 1 base, with 17 bases separating them. This CDR3 spans 16 amino acids.